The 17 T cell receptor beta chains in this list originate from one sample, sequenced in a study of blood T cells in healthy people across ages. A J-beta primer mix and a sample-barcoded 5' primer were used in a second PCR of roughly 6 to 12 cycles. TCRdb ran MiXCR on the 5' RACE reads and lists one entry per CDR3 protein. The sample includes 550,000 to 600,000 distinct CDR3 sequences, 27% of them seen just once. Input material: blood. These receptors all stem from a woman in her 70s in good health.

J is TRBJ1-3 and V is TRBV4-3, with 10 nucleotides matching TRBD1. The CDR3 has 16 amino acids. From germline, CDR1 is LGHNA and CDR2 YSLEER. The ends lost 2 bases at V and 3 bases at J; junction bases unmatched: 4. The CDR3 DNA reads TGCGCCAGCAGCCAAAGGACAGGGGGTAATGGAAACACCATATATTTT. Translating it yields CASSQRTGGNGNTIYF.

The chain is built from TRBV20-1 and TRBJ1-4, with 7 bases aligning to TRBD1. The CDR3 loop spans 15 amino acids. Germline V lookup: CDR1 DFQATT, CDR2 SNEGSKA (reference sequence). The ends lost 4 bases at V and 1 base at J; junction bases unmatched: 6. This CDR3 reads CSAKSGQITNEKLFF. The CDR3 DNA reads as TGCAGTGCTAAGTCGGGACAGATAACTAATGAAAAACTGTTTTTT.

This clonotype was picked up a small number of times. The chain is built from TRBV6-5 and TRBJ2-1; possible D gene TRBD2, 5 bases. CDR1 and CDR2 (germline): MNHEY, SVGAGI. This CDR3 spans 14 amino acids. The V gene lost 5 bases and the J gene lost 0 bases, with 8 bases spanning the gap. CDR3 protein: CASSGLASYNEQFF. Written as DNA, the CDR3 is TGTGCCAGCAGTGGGCTAGCCTCCTACAATGAGCAGTTCTTC.

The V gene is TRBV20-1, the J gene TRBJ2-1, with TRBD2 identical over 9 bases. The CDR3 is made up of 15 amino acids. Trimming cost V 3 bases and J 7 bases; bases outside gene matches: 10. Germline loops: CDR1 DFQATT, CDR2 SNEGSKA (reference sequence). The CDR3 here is CSARGLASGGNEQFF. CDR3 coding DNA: TGCAGTGCTAGGGGACTAGCCTCCGGTGGGAATGAGCAGTTCTTC.

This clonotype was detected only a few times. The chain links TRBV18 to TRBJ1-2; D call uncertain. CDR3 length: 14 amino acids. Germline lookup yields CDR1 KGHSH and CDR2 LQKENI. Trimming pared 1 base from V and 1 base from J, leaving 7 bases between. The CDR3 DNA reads TGTGCCAGCTCACCACGCGGGATTAACTATGGCTACACCTTC. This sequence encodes CASSPRGINYGYTF. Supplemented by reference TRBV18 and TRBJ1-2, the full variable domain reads NAGVMQNPRHLVRRRGQEARLRCSPMKGHSHVYWYRQLPEEGLKFMVYLQKENIIDESGMPKERFSAEFPKEGPSILRIQQVVRGDSAAYFCASSPRGINYGYTFGSGTRLTVV.

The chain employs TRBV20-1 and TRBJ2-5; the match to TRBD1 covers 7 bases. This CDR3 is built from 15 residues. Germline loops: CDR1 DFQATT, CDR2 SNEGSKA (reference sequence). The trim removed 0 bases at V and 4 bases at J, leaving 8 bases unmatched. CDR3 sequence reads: CSARDGQVGGETQYF. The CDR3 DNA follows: TGCAGTGCTAGAGATGGACAGGTCGGAGGAGAGACCCAGTACTTC.

CDR3 DNA sequence: TGTGCCAGCAGTTTAAGGTTGGCAGGGGGCCACTCCTACGAGCAGTACTTC. Its translation: CASSLRLAGGHSYEQYF. This sequence joins TRBV27 and TRBJ2-7; 8 bases align to TRBD1. V shed 2 bases and J 0 bases; nucleotides not matched to a gene: 9. CDR3 length equals 17 residues. CDR1 MNHEY and CDR2 SMNVEV come from the germline V gene (reference sequence).

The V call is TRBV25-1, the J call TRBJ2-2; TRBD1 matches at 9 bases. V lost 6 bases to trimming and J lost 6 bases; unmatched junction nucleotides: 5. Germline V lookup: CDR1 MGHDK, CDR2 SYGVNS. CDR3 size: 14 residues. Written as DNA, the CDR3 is TGTGCCAGCAGGGACAGGGGAAACTCCGGGGAGCTGTTTTTT. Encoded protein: CASRDRGNSGELFF.

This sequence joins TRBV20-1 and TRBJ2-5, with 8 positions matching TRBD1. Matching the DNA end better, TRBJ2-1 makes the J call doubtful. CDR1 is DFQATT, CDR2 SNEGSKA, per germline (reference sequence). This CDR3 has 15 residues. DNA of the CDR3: TGCAGTGCTAGAGATCGGACAGGGTTCTACAATGAGCAGTTCTTC. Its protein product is CSARDRTGFYNEQFF.

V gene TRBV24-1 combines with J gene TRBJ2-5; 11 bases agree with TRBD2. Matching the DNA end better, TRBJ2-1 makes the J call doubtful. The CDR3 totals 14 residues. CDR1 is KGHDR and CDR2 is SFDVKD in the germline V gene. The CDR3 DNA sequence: TGTGCCACCAGTGACACGGGACTAGCGGAAGAGCAGTTCTTC. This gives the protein CATSDTGLAEEQFF.

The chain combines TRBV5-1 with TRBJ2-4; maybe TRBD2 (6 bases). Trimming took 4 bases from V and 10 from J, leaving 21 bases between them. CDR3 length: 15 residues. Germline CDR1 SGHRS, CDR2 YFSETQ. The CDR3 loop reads CASSPLPEGPRIQYF. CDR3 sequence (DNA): TGCGCCAGCAGCCCCCTCCCGGAGGGACCGCGGATTCAGTACTTC.

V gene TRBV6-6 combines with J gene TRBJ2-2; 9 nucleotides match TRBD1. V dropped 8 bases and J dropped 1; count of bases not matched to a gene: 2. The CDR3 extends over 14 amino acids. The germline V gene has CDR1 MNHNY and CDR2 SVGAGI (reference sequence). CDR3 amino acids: CASWGQGNTGELFF. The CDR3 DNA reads TGTGCCAGCTGGGGACAGGGGAACACCGGGGAGCTGTTTTTT.

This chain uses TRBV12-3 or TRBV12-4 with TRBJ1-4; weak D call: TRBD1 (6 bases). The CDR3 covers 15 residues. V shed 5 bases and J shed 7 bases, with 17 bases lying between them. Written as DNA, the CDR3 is TGTGCCAGCAGTATGGGACATCCCATGTCTGAAAAACTGTTTTTT. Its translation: CASSMGHPMSEKLFF.

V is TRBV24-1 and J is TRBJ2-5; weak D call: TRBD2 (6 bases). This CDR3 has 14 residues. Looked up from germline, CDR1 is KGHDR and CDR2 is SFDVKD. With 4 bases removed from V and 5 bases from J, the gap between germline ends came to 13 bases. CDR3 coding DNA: TGTGCCACCAGTGAAGGACAACGGGGGGAGACCCAGTACTTC. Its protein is CATSEGQRGETQYF.

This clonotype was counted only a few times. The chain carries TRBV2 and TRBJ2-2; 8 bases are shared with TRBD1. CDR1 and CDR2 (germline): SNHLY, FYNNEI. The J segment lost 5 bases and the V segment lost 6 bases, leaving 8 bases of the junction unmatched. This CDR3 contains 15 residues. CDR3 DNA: TGTGCCAGCAGAGGGAGGACAGGGCGAACCGGGGAGCTGTTTTTT. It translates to CASRGRTGRTGELFF.

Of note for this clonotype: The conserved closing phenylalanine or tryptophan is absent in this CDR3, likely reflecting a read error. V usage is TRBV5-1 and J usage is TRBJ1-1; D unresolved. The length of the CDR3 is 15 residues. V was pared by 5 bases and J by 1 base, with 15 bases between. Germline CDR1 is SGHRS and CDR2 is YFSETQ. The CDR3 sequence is CASSTDPVGNTEAFV. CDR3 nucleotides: TGCGCCAGCAGTACGGATCCCGTTGGGAACACTGAAGCTTTCGTT.

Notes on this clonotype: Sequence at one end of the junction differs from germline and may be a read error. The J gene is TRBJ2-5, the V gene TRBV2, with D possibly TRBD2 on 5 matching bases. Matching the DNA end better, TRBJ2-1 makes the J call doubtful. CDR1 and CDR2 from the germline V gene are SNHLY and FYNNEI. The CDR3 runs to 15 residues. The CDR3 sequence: CASSEARTDYNGQFF. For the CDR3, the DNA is TGTGCCAGCAGTGAAGCGAGGACTGATTACAATGGGCAGTTCTTC.